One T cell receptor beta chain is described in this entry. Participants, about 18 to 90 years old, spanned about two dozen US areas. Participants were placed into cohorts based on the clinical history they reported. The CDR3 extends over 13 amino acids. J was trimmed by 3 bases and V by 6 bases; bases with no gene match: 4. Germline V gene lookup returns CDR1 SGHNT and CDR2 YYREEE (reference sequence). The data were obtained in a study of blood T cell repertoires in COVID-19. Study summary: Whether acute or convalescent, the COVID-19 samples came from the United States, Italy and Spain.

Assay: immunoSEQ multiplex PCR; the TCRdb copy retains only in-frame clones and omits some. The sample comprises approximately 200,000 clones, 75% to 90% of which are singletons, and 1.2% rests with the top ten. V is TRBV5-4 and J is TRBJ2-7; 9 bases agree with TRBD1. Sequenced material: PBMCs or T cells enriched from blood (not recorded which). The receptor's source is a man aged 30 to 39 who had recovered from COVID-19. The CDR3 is CASTEGQGYEQYF. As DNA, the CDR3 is TGTGCCAGCACCGAGGGACAGGGCTACGAGCAGTACTTC.